This TCR beta chain was observed in a study of blood T cell repertoires in COVID-19. Whole-study context: The samples span acute and convalescent COVID-19 from the United States, Italy and Spain. The cDNA or gDNA used as material had been derived from T cells, B-cell-depleted T cells, or PBMCs.

CDR3 size: 13 residues. Deletions cut 5 bases from V and 7 bases from J, with 11 bases between. Germline V gene lookup returns CDR1 KGHDR and CDR2 SFDVKD. How the authors handled the data: For nucleated cells, counts were estimated from reference gene primer amplification. The repertoire was sequenced with immunoSEQ multiplex PCR; TCRdb's copy has only in-frame clones and lacks some. For V, J and clone size, that table is used; D and trimming come from the DNA. In the table there are 130,000 or so clones, around 80% of which are singletons. The sample comprised peripheral blood. The rearrangement joins TRBV24-1 to TRBJ1-5, with D possibly TRBD1 on 5 matching bases. This TCR derives from a woman in her sixties with acute or convalescent COVID-19. This CDR3 reads CATSGRVGQPQHF. The DNA of the CDR3 is TGTGCCACCAGTGGCAGGGTCGGGCAGCCCCAGCATTTT.